Listed below are T cell receptor beta chains from one sample, sequenced in a study of blood T cell repertoires in COVID-19. Produced via immunoSEQ multiplex PCR; TCRdb's table is partial and in-frame only. The sample holds 350,000 or so clones, around 87% seen once. The specimen sequenced was peripheral blood. These receptor sequences come from a woman in her thirties with COVID-19, enrolled during active disease. CDR3s include the opening cysteine and the closing phenylalanine or tryptophan.

length	V	CDR3
14	TRBV4-3	CASSRLAGNDEQYF
16	TRBV19	CASLKTGTSDVNEQFF
16	TRBV7-9	CASSPGLARDTDTQYF
17	TRBV4-3	CASSHSKGGINNSPLHF
15	TRBV9	CASSASGQLNEKLFF
17	TRBV5-1	CASSLVRGQGNTGELFF
17	TRBV7-6	CASSLVGRQGYTGELFF
18	TRBV18	CASSPSGTGHSGANVLTF
16	TRBV28	CASSLKGGRGRETQYF
14	TRBV27	CASSLGRGAYEQYF
15	TRBV5-1	CASSIAGGAGTEAFF
15	TRBV5-1	CASSFPGQGLGGYTF
13	TRBV9	CASSAGDGYEQYF
14	TRBV16	CASSQTGVLYEQYF
15	TRBV27	CASGFLGDKIYGYTF
11	TRBV12-3/TRBV12-4	CASSLPWAAFF
16	TRBV27	CASSLGRLGYYNEQFF
15	TRBV5-1	CASSLDGRENTEAFF
15	TRBV3-1/TRBV3-2	CASSLRTPVQETQYF
15	TRBV19	CASSSGSGPQETQYF
14	TRBV28	CASRPTPRSYEQYF
16	TRBV18	CASSPLLAGGNNEQFF
15	TRBV10-3	CAISDRLAGGDEQYF
16	TRBV7-6	CASRKRRTGRGETQYF
16	TRBV3-1/TRBV3-2	CASSQDLVRGAYEQYF
14	TRBV15	CATSRGQGRDTIYF
13	TRBV7-3	CASSPANSYEQYF
15	TRBV25-1	CASSAPDRVGNTIYF
13	TRBV30	CAWRQSMNTEAFF
15	TRBV5-4	CASSSLGQGVDEQFF
18	TRBV7-8	CASSPGLAGGSRTGELFF
19	TRBV11-2	CASSFGPSGDGTGIYEQYF
16	TRBV7-9	CASSLERTSGTGELFF
13	TRBV12-3/TRBV12-4	CASSLLANNEQFF
15	TRBV5-8	CASSSREAGNEKLFF
14	TRBV7-8	CASSLGLSGNTIYF